This TCR beta chain was sequenced during a study of cytomegalovirus exposure and HLA in healthy donors. Study-level background: Genetic ancestry analysis placed approximately 80% of the approximately 400 donors that were genotyped in the Caucasian-associated cluster.

13 Jbeta primers and 60 Vbeta primers were used for the PCR. Here immunoSEQ multiplex PCR was the method, and the copy in TCRdb shows in-frame clones only, minus some. This table holds about 89,000 clones, about 85% found once. Although they were nominally healthy when sampled, donors likely had unrecorded immune exposures. On this clone: Its antigen is as yet unknown.

Points from the study as a whole: Analysis was carried out at a later point, and it linked a missense DCLRE1C variant to TCR beta V- and J-gene trimming. Within a later analysis, the majority of CMV-associated TCR beta chains appeared HLA-restricted.

V was clipped by 4 bases and J by 3 bases; unmatched bases: 2. This CDR3 has 14 residues. The germline V gene has CDR1 SGHRS and CDR2 YFSETQ. Specimen: PBMCs. This receptor was identified in a man aged 35 to 55 in good health and CMV-seropositive. The chain uses TRBV5-1 and TRBJ2-3; 10 bases match TRBD2. CDR3 in DNA: TGCGCCAGCAGCAGCGGGAGGGGTACAGATACGCAGTATTTT. Encoded protein: CASSSGRGTDTQYF.